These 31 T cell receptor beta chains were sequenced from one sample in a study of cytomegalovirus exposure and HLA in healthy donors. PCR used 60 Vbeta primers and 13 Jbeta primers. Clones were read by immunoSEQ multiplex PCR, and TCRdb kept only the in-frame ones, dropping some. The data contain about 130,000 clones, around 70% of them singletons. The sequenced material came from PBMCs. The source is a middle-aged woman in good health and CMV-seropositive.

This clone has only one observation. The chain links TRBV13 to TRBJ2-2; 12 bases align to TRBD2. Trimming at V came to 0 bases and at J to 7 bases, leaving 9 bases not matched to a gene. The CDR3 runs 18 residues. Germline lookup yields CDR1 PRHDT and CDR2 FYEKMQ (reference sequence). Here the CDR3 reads CASSLGPPSGRARGELFF. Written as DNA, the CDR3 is TGTGCCAGCAGCTTAGGGCCCCCTAGCGGGAGGGCCCGCGGGGAGCTGTTTTTT. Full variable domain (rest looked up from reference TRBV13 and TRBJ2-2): AAGVIQSPRHLIKEKRETATLKCYPIPRHDTVYWYQQGPGQDPQFLISFYEKMQSDKGSIPDRFSAQQFSDYHSELNMSSLELGDSALYFCASSLGPPSGRARGELFFGEGSRLTVL.

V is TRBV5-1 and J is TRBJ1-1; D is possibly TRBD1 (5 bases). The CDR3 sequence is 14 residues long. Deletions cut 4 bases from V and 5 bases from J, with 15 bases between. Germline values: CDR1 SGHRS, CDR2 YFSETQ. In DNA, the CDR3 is TGCGCCAGCAGCCTTGGGGGAGGGGTGACTGAAGCTTTCTTT. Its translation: CASSLGGGVTEAFF. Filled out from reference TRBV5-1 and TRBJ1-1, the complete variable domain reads KAGVTQTPRYLIKTRGQQVTLSCSPISGHRSVSWYQQTPGQGLQFLFEYFSETQRNKGNFPGRFSGRQFSNSRSEMNVSTLELGDSALYLCASSLGGGVTEAFFGQGTRLTVV.

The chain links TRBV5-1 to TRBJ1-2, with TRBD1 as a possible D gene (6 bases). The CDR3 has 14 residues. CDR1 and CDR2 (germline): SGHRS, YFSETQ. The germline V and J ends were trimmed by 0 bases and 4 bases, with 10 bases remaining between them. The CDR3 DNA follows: TGCGCCAGCAGCTTGGGGACAGAAGTCTATGGCTACACCTTC. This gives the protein CASSLGTEVYGYTF. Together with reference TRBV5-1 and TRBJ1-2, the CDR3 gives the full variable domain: KAGVTQTPRYLIKTRGQQVTLSCSPISGHRSVSWYQQTPGQGLQFLFEYFSETQRNKGNFPGRFSGRQFSNSRSEMNVSTLELGDSALYLCASSLGTEVYGYTFGSGTRLTVV.

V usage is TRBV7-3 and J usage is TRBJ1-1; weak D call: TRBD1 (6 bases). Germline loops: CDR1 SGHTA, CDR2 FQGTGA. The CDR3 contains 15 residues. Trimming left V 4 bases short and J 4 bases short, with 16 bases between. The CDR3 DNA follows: TGTGCCAGCAGCTCCTCGGCAGGGGCGGGCACTGAAGCTTTCTTT. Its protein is CASSSSAGAGTEAFF.

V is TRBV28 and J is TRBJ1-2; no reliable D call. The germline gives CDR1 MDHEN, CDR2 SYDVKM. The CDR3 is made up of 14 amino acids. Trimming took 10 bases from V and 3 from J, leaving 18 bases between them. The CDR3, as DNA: TGTGCCACCCTACAACAGAACAGATACTATGGCTACACCTTC. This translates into CATLQQNRYYGYTF.

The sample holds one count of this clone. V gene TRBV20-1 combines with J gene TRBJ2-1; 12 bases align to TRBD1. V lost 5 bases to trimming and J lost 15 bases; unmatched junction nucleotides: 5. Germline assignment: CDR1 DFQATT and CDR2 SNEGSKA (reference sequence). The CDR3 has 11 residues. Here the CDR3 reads CSAPGTGGLFF. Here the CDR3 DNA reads TGCAGTGCTCCCGGGACAGGGGGCTTGTTCTTC.

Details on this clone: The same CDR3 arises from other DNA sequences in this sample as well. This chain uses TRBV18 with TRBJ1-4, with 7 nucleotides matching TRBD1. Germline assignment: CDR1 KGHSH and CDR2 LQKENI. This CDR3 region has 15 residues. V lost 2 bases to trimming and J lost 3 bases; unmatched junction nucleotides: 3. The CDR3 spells CASSPRGQANEKLFF. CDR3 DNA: TGTGCCAGCTCACCAAGAGGACAGGCTAATGAAAAACTGTTTTTT.

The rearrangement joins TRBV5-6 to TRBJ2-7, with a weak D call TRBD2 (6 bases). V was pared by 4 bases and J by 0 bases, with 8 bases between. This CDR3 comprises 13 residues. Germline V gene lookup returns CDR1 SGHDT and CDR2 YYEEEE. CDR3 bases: TGTGCCAGCAGCCGGGGGAGCTCCTACGAGCAGTACTTC. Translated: CASSRGSSYEQYF.

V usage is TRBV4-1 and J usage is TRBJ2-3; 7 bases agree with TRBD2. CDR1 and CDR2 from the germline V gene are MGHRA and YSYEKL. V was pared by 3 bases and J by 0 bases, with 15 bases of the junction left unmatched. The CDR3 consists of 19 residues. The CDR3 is CASSQKAGASGTSTDTQYF. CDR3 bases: TGCGCCAGCAGCCAGAAAGCCGGGGCTAGCGGAACTAGCACAGATACGCAGTATTTT.

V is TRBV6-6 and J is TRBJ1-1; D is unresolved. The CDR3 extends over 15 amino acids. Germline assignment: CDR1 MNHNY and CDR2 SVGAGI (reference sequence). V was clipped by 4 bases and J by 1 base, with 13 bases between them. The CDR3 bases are TGTGCCAGCAGTTTCCGAGTTACGGGGAACACTGAAGCTTTCTTT. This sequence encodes CASSFRVTGNTEAFF.

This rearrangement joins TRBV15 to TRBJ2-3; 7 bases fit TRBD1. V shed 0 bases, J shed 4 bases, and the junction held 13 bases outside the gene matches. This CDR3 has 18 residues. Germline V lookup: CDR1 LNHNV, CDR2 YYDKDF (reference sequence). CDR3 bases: TGTGCCACCAGCAGAGATACTGGTCAGGGGGTGAGGGCAGATACGCAGTATTTT. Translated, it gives CATSRDTGQGVRADTQYF.

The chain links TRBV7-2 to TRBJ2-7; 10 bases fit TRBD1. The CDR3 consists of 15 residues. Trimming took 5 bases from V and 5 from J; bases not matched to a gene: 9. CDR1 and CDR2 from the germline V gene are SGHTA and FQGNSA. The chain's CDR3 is CASSPPGQGFHEQYF. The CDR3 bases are TGTGCCAGCAGCCCCCCGGGACAGGGGTTCCACGAGCAGTACTTC.

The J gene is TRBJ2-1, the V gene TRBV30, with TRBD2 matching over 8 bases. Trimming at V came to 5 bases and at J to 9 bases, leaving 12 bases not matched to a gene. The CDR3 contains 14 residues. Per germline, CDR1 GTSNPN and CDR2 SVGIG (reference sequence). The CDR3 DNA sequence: TGTGCCTGGCGCAGCGGGGGCGCATCCAGTGAGCAGTTCTTC. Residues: CAWRSGGASSEQFF.

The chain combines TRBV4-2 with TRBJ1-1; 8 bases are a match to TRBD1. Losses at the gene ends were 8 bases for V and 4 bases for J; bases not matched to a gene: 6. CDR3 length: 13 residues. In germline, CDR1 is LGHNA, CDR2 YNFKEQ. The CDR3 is CASLKTGVTEAFF. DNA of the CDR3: TGTGCCAGCCTAAAGACAGGGGTCACTGAAGCTTTCTTT.

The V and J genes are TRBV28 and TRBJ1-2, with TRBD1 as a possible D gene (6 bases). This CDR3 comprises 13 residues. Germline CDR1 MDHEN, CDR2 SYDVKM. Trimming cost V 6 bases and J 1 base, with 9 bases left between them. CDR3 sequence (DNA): TGTGCCAGCAGCCCGGGACATAACTATGGCTACACCTTC. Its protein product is CASSPGHNYGYTF.

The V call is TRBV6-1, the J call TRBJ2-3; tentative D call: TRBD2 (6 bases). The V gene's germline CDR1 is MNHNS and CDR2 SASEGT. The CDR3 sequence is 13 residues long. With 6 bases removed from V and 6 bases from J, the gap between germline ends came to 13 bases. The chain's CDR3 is CASSPEGSDTQYF. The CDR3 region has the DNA TGTGCCAGCAGCCCGGAGGGGTCTGATACGCAGTATTTT.

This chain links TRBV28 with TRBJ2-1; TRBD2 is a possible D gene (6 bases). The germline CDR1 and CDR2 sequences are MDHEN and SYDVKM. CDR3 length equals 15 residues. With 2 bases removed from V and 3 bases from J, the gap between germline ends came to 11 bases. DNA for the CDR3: TGTGCCAGCAGTTTAGGGAGGCCTCTCTACAATGAGCAGTTCTTC. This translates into CASSLGRPLYNEQFF. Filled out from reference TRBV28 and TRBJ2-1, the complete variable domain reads DVKVTQSSRYLVKRTGEKVFLECVQDMDHENMFWYRQDPGLGLRLIYFSYDVKMKEKGDIPEGYSVSREKKERFSLILESASTNQTSMYLCASSLGRPLYNEQFFGPGTRLTVL.

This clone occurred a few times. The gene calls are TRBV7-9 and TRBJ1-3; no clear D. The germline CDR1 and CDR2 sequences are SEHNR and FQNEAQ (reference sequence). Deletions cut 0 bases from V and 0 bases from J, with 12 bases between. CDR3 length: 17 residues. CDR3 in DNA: TGTGCCAGCAGCTTAGCCGTTTCAGGAAACTCTGGAAACACCATATATTTT. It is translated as CASSLAVSGNSGNTIYF.

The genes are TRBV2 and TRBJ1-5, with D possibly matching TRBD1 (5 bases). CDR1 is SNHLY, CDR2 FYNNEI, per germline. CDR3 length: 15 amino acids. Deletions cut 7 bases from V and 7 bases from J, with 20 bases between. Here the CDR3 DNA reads TGTGCCAGCATTCCCCACGGGGGTGTTAAGCAGCCCCAGCATTTT. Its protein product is CASIPHGGVKQPQHF.

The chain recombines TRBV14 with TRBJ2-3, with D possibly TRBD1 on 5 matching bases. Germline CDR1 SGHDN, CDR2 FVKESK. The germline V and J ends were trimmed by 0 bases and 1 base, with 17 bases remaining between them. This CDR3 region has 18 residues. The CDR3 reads CASSQDWPRTRGTDTQYF. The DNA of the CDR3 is TGTGCCAGCAGCCAAGATTGGCCCCGGACACGGGGCACAGATACGCAGTATTTT.

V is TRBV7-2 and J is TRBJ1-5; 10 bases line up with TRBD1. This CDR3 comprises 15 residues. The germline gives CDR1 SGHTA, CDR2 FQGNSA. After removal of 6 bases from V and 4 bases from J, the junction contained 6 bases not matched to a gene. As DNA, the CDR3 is TGTGCCAGCAGGGGGGGGACAGGGGTTAATCAGCCCCAGCATTTT. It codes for CASRGGTGVNQPQHF.

The CDR3 coding sequence is TGTGCCAGCTCACCAGAGAAGGGGGGGTTGAATGGCTACACCTTC. Translating gives CASSPEKGGLNGYTF. The V gene is TRBV18, the J gene TRBJ1-2; a weak D match, TRBD1 (6 bases). V shed 2 bases and J shed 6 bases, with 16 bases lying between them. The germline V gene has CDR1 KGHSH and CDR2 LQKENI. The CDR3 totals 15 residues.

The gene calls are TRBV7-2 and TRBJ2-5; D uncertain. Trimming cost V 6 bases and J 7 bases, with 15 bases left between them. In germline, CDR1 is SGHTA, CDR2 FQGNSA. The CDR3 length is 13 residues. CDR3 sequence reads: CASSYPIVGTQYF. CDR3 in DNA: TGTGCCAGCAGTTATCCTATCGTCGGGACCCAGTACTTC.

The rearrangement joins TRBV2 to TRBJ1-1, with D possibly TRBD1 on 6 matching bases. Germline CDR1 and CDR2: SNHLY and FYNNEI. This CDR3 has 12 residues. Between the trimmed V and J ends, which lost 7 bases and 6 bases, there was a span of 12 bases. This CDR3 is CASTFRTAEAFF. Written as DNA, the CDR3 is TGTGCCAGCACGTTTAGGACAGCTGAAGCTTTCTTT.

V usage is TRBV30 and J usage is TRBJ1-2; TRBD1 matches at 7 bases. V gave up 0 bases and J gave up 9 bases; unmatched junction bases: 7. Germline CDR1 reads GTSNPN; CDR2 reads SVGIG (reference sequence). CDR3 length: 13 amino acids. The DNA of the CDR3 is TGTGCCTGGAGTGTACAGGGGCCTTTACGCTACACCTTC. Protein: CAWSVQGPLRYTF.

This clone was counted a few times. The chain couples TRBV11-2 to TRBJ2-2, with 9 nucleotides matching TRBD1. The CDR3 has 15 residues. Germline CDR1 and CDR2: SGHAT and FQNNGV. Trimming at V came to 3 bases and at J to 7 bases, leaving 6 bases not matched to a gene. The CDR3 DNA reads TGTGCCAGCAGCTTCCGGGACAGGGTCGGCGGGGAGCTGTTTTTT. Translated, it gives CASSFRDRVGGELFF.

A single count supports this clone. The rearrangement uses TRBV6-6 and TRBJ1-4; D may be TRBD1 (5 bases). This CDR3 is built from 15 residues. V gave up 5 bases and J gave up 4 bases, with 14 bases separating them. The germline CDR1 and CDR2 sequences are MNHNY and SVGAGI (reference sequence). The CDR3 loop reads CASSPRDYGNEKLFF. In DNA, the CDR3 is TGTGCCAGCAGTCCACGGGACTACGGTAATGAAAAACTGTTTTTT.

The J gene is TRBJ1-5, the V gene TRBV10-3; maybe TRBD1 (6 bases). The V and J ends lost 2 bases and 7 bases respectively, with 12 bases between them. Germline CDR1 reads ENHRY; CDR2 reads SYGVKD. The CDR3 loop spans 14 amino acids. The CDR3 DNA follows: TGTGCCATCAGTGAGACAGGGACGGGACAGCCCCAGCATTTT. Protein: CAISETGTGQPQHF.

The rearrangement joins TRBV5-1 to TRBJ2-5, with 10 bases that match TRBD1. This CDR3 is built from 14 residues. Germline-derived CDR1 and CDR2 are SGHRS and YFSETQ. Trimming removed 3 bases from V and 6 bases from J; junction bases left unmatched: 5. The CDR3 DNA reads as TGCGCCAGCAGCTGGACAGGGGGTGAACAGACCCAGTACTTC. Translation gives CASSWTGGEQTQYF.

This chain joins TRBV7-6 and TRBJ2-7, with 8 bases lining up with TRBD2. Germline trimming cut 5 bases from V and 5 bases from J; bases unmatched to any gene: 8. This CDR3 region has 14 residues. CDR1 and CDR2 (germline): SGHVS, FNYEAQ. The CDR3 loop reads CASSRGGGANEQYF. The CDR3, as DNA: TGTGCCAGCAGCCGGGGGGGAGGGGCAAACGAGCAGTACTTC.

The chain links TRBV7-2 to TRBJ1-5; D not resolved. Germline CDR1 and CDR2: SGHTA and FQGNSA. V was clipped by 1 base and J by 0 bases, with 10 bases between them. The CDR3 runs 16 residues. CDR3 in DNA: TGTGCCAGCAGCTTAGGGGCGCCTTTTAGCAATCAGCCCCAGCATTTT. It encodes CASSLGAPFSNQPQHF.